The clone carrying this T cell receptor (beta chain) appeared many times. Antigen: not known. The source of the sample is a study of Graves' ophthalmopathy and Graves' hyperthyroidism. Regarding the study as a whole: Its predictions of ophthalmopathy progression gave the model 70.59% sensitivity and about 72% specificity.

Ineligible for inclusion were patients with other autoimmune diseases, uncontrolled infections, pregnancy or lactation. A volume of approximately 10 ml of fresh peripheral blood supplied the PBMCs. Amplification of the TCR beta CDR3 regions used RNA transcripts (as template). RT-PCR was first run with HTBI primers, then multiplex PCR in a second round. Using its own MiXCR run on the multiplex PCR reads, TCRdb lists one record per CDR3 protein. The repertoire holds approximately 500,000 distinct CDR3 sequences, with around 15% as singletons. Source material: blood. This receptor was identified in a woman younger than 45 with Graves' ophthalmopathy.

The CDR3 coding sequence is TGTGCCAGCAGTTACGGGACTAGCGGGGCGAACACCGGGGAGCTGTTTTTT. Protein product: CASSYGTSGANTGELFF. The chain couples TRBV27 to TRBJ2-2; the match to TRBD2 covers 13 bases. Germline V gene sequence: CDR1 MNHEY, CDR2 SMNVEV (reference sequence). Losses at the gene ends were 4 bases for V and 0 bases for J; bases not matched to a gene: 2. The length of the CDR3 is 17 residues.